This TCR beta chain was profiled in a study of T-cell reconstitution after alpha-beta-depleted transplantation in children. For TCRbeta, the library was prepared with unique molecular identifiers. MiXCR was run by TCRdb on the PCR reads, yielding one entry per CDR3 protein. Of 780,000 or so distinct CDR3 sequences in the sample, 15% to 20% were seen once. This clonotype was recorded a few times. The germline gives CDR1 DFQATT, CDR2 SNEGSKA (reference sequence). V was shortened by 3 bases and J by 2 bases, with 12 bases between the two germline ends. This CDR3 contains 14 residues. The chain links TRBV20-1 to TRBJ2-3; D may be TRBD1 (5 bases). The source material was PBMCs, mostly from graft donor cells, sampled 360 days after TCRalphabeta/CD19-depleted stem cell transplant. The sequence derives from a male patient between 5 and 17 years old who had a stem cell transplant for acute lymphoblastic leukemia, so the T cells may come from the graft donor. In DNA, the CDR3 is TGCAGTGCTAGTGGGGCAGTGTACACAGATACGCAGTATTTT. Protein sequence: CSASGAVYTDTQYF.